A single sample gave rise to the 11 T cell receptor beta chains below, sequenced in a study of cytomegalovirus exposure and HLA in healthy donors. TCRdb's table, derived via immunoSEQ multiplex PCR, lists solely in-frame clones and lacks some. Found here are 90,000 or so clones, approximately 81% of them singletons; the top ten hold 20% to 25%. The source material was PBMCs. The receptors were sampled from a man between 18 and 35 years old in good health and CMV-seropositive.

V and J are TRBV5-6 and TRBJ2-7, with 8 bases aligning to TRBD2. The CDR3 runs 13 residues. Germline V gene lookup returns CDR1 SGHDT and CDR2 YYEEEE. V lost 8 bases to trimming and J lost 9 bases; unmatched junction nucleotides: 13. In DNA form, the CDR3 reads TGTGCCAGGACCGGGACTAGGCCCCTCAGGCAGTACGTC. This translates into CARTGTRPLRQYV.

The chain has TRBV2 and TRBJ1-5, with no clear D. Germline V CDR1 and CDR2: SNHLY, FYNNEI. The CDR3 length is 14 residues. V was shortened by 6 bases and J by 0 bases, with 9 bases between the two germline ends. CDR3 protein: CASRQTYSNQPQHF. CDR3 sequence (DNA): TGTGCCAGCAGACAGACCTATAGCAATCAGCCCCAGCATTTT. The full variable domain, in which reference TRBV2 and TRBJ1-5 provide the parts outside the CDR3, is EPEVTQTPSHQVTQMGQEVILRCVPISNHLYFYWYRQILGQKVEFLVSFYNNEISEKSEIFDDQFSVERPDGSNFTLKIRSTKLEDSAMYFCASRQTYSNQPQHFGDGTRLSIL.

V and J are TRBV28 and TRBJ2-1, with 8 nucleotides matching TRBD2. Germline V lookup: CDR1 MDHEN, CDR2 SYDVKM. Trimming took 6 bases from V and 6 from J; bases not matched to a gene: 13. The CDR3 is made up of 16 amino acids. The CDR3 here is CASSRLLAVTSNEQFF. The CDR3 DNA is TGTGCCAGCAGCCGTTTACTAGCGGTAACTTCCAATGAGCAGTTCTTC.

The chain employs TRBV6-1 and TRBJ1-5; D is unclear. From germline, CDR1 is MNHNS and CDR2 SASEGT. V was trimmed by 4 bases and J by 0 bases, leaving 13 bases between them. The CDR3 extends over 16 amino acids. CDR3 nucleotide sequence: TGTGCCAGCAGTGCTCACACGGGTTATAGCAATCAGCCCCAGCATTTT. This encodes CASSAHTGYSNQPQHF.

This chain connects TRBV2 to TRBJ1-5; no definite D call. V dropped 6 bases and J dropped 3 bases, with 9 bases sitting between them. This CDR3 contains 13 residues. The germline V gene encodes CDR1 SNHLY and CDR2 FYNNEI. The CDR3 here is CASRDNDNQPQHF. CDR3 in DNA: TGTGCCAGCAGAGACAACGACAATCAGCCCCAGCATTTT.

This chain connects TRBV5-4 to TRBJ2-2, with 9 bases that match TRBD1. Losses at the gene ends were 4 bases for V and 6 bases for J; bases not matched to a gene: 4. The germline V gene encodes CDR1 SGHNT and CDR2 YYREEE (reference sequence). This CDR3 is 14 amino acids long. This CDR3 reads CASSPGDRAGELFF. In DNA, the CDR3 is TGTGCCAGCAGCCCGGGGGACAGGGCCGGGGAGCTGTTTTTT.

CDR3 in amino acids: CASSLVDRVGETQYF. The CDR3, as DNA: TGTGCCAGCAGCTTAGTCGACAGGGTAGGGGAGACCCAGTACTTC. V usage is TRBV11-2 and J usage is TRBJ2-5; 7 positions match TRBD1. V shed 1 base, J shed 5 bases, and the junction held 7 bases outside the gene matches. Germline V lookup: CDR1 SGHAT, CDR2 FQNNGV. This CDR3 is 15 amino acids long. The variable domain in full, completed from reference TRBV11-2 and TRBJ2-5, reads EAGVAQSPRYKIIEKRQSVAFWCNPISGHATLYWYQQILGQGPKLLIQFQNNGVVDDSQLPKDRFSAERLKGVDSTLKIQPAKLEDSAVYLCASSLVDRVGETQYFGPGTRLLVL.

This clone was seen a single time. J is TRBJ2-7 and V is TRBV11-2, with a weak D call TRBD1 (6 bases). Germline V gene data show CDR1 as SGHAT and CDR2 as FQNNGV. CDR3 length: 15 residues. Trimming pared 1 base from V and 0 bases from J, leaving 10 bases between. CDR3 sequence reads: CASSLAGQLSYEQYF. CDR3 DNA: TGTGCCAGCAGCTTAGCTGGACAGCTCTCCTACGAGCAGTACTTC.

The chain has TRBV5-1 and TRBJ1-1; 7 bases map to TRBD1. V was clipped by 0 bases and J by 1 base; unmatched bases: 6. Germline V gene data show CDR1 as SGHRS and CDR2 as YFSETQ. The CDR3 sequence is 16 residues long. The DNA of the CDR3 is TGCGCCAGCAGCTTGGTACCGGGACAGAGGAACACTGAAGCTTTCTTT. This translates into CASSLVPGQRNTEAFF.

The chain couples TRBV6-5 to TRBJ1-1; no clear D. This CDR3 has 14 amino acids. Trimming took off 5 bases at V and 4 bases at J, with 14 bases between the two ends. Germline loops: CDR1 MNHEY, CDR2 SVGAGI. The CDR3 DNA reads as TGTGCCAGCAGTACCCGGACGGGGAGCACTGAAGCTTTCTTT. Protein sequence: CASSTRTGSTEAFF.

In nucleotides, the CDR3 is TGTGCCAGCAGTGGCTTTAGGACAGGGGACTCCTACGAGCAGTACTTC. Translated: CASSGFRTGDSYEQYF. This chain joins TRBV6-1 and TRBJ2-7; 9 bases are a match to TRBD1. The germline CDR1 and CDR2 sequences are MNHNS and SASEGT. The trim removed 4 bases at V and 0 bases at J, leaving 7 bases unmatched. The CDR3 is 16 amino acids.